These T cell receptor beta chains were read from a single sample in a study of T cells in Graves' hyperthyroidism and ophthalmopathy. One entry per CDR3 protein, called by TCRdb with MiXCR from the multiplex PCR reads. The data hold 300,000 or so distinct CDR3 sequences, with approximately 18% observed a single time. The source material was blood. These receptors originate from a woman aged 50 to 60 with Graves' hyperthyroidism. Both conserved end residues are part of each CDR3. A D gene is named only where the DNA matches it firmly. Only part of the rows carry a size: once, few, many, or a class if the clone is expanded.

>-|TRBJ2-7|TRBD1|TRBV20-1
CSARDLGQGSDEQYF
TGCAGTGCTAGAGATCTGGGACAGGGGTCCGACGAGCAGTACTTC
>-|TRBJ1-2|-|TRBV19
CASSTTALSNYGYTF
TGTGCCAGTAGTACGACAGCCTTAAGTAACTATGGCTACACCTTC
>-|TRBJ2-7|-|TRBV28
CASRHRHEQYF
TGTGCCAGCAGGCATCGCCACGAGCAGTACTTC
>-|TRBJ2-7|TRBD1|TRBV20-1
CSASFGQVNYEQYF
TGCAGTGCTAGCTTCGGACAGGTAAACTACGAGCAGTACTTC
>-|TRBJ2-6|-|TRBV20-1
CSASGQADSGANVLTF
TGCAGTGCTAGTGGGCAGGCCGACTCTGGGGCCAACGTCCTGACTTTC
>-|TRBJ1-3|-|TRBV20-1
CSALSGGSNSSGNTIYF
TGCAGTGCCCTCAGTGGCGGATCAAATAGCTCTGGAAACACCATATATTTT
>many|TRBJ1-1|TRBD1|TRBV12-3/TRBV12-4
CASSPWDRQRPEAFF
TGTGCCAGCAGCCCGTGGGACAGGCAAAGGCCTGAAGCTTTCTTT
>few|TRBJ1-4|TRBD1|TRBV30
CAWSGQEGEKLFF
TGTGCCTGGAGCGGACAGGAGGGTGAAAAACTGTTTTTT
>-|TRBJ1-2|TRBD1|TRBV2
CANSPGQGRGYTF
TGTGCTAATTCACCGGGACAGGGGAGAGGCTACACCTTC
>-|TRBJ2-3|-|TRBV28
CASSLGAGREDTQYF
TGTGCCAGCAGCCTAGGGGCGGGGAGAGAAGATACGCAGTATTTT
>many|TRBJ1-1|TRBD1|TRBV2
CASSERGTGGTEAFF
TGTGCCAGCAGTGAAAGAGGAACAGGGGGCACTGAAGCTTTCTTT
>-|TRBJ2-2|-|TRBV10-2
CASRLGGPSGTGELFF
TGCGCCAGCAGGCTCGGGGGGCCTTCGGGCACCGGGGAGCTGTTTTTT
>-|TRBJ1-2|-|TRBV4-1
CASSQGASNYGYTF
TGCGCCAGCAGCCAAGGGGCATCTAACTATGGCTACACCTTC
>many|TRBJ2-7|TRBD1|TRBV27
CASSLSDRGPYEQYF
TGTGCCAGCAGTTTATCGGACAGGGGCCCCTACGAGCAGTACTTC
>many|TRBJ1-2|-|TRBV20-1
CSAPEHNYGYTF
TGCAGTGCGCCCGAACACAACTATGGCTACACCTTC
>-|TRBJ1-1|-|TRBV19
CASMAPTVGLEAFF
TGTGCCAGTATGGCCCCAACCGTAGGGCTTGAAGCTTTCTTT
>many|TRBJ2-1|-|TRBV20-1
CSARVPGPSGNEQFF
TGCAGTGCTAGGGTACCGGGACCCTCGGGGAATGAGCAGTTCTTC
>few|TRBJ2-1|-|TRBV7-3
CASSLTGDHYNEQFF
TGTGCCAGCAGCTTAACGGGGGACCACTACAATGAGCAGTTCTTC
>-|TRBJ2-1|-|TRBV14
CASSQVGSPSYNEQFF
TGTGCCAGCAGCCAAGTGGGCTCTCCCTCCTACAATGAGCAGTTCTTC
>few|TRBJ2-2|TRBD2|TRBV20-1
CSAGAGGGVSGELFF
TGCAGTGCTGGAGCGGGCGGGGGGGTTAGCGGGGAGCTGTTTTTT
>many|TRBJ1-2|TRBD1|TRBV6-1
CASSLLDRGHGYTF
TGTGCCAGCAGTCTATTGGACAGGGGGCACGGCTACACCTTC
>-|TRBJ1-1|-|TRBV5-1
CASSYRVGGTEAFF
TGCGCCAGCAGCTACAGGGTTGGGGGAACTGAAGCTTTCTTT
>many|TRBJ2-1|-|TRBV7-9
CASSLWTDTRNEQFF
TGTGCCAGCAGCTTATGGACAGACACCCGCAATGAGCAGTTCTTC
>-|TRBJ2-1|TRBD1|TRBV5-6
CASSWGAGTGGNEQFF
TGTGCCAGCAGCTGGGGGGCCGGGACAGGGGGCAATGAGCAGTTCTTC
>many|TRBJ1-2|-|TRBV3-1
CASSQAGTRSGGYTF
TGTGCCAGCAGCCAAGCCGGGACAAGAAGTGGCGGCTACACCTTC
>-|TRBJ2-7|-|TRBV20-1
CSARAQADHYEQYF
TGCAGTGCCCGAGCTCAGGCAGATCACTACGAGCAGTACTTC
>few|TRBJ2-7|-|TRBV29-1
CSVELGYEQYF
TGCAGCGTGGAACTGGGCTACGAGCAGTACTTC
>many|TRBJ2-3|-|TRBV5-6
CASALPGLRPDTQYF
TGTGCCAGCGCCCTCCCGGGGCTCCGTCCAGATACGCAGTATTTT
>many|TRBJ2-3|TRBD2|TRBV5-1
CASSLASGGETDTQYF
TGCGCCAGCAGCTTGGCCAGCGGGGGGGAAACAGATACGCAGTATTTT
>-|TRBJ2-2|-|TRBV3-1
CASSPDRGELFF
TGTGCCAGCAGCCCAGATCGAGGGGAGCTGTTTTTT
>many|TRBJ2-5|TRBD2|TRBV2
CASTRLAGAQETQYF
TGTGCCAGCACCCGGCTAGCGGGAGCCCAAGAGACCCAGTACTTC
>many|TRBJ2-1|-|TRBV29-1
CSVLYRDAYNEQFF
TGCAGCGTACTCTACCGGGACGCCTACAATGAGCAGTTCTTC
>many|TRBJ1-2|-|TRBV28
CASSFGGGTSGYTF
TGTGCCAGCAGTTTCGGAGGGGGAACGAGTGGCTACACCTTC
>-|TRBJ1-5|-|TRBV12-3/TRBV12-4
CASSSRDPKQPQHF
TGTGCCAGCAGTTCTCGGGACCCTAAGCAGCCCCAGCATTTT
>many|TRBJ1-1|-|TRBV6-1
CASSLMKLEAFF
TGTGCCAGCAGTCTAATGAAGCTTGAAGCTTTCTTT
>many|TRBJ2-1|TRBD1|TRBV7-3
CASSVTGGGDNEQFF
TGTGCCAGCAGCGTGACAGGGGGCGGAGATAATGAGCAGTTCTTC
>few|TRBJ2-3|TRBD2|TRBV13
CASSSPGERGGPDTQYF
TGTGCCAGCAGCTCCCCCGGGGAGCGGGGGGGCCCAGATACGCAGTATTTT
>-|TRBJ1-1|-|TRBV28
CACKGDLNTEAFF
TGTGCCTGTAAGGGGGATCTGAACACTGAAGCTTTCTTT
>many|TRBJ2-5|TRBD1|TRBV10-3
CAISEEGGAIKTQYF
TGTGCCATCAGTGAAGAAGGGGGCGCCATTAAGACCCAGTACTTC
>-|TRBJ2-1|-|TRBV3-1
CASSRGRGGYNEQFF
TGTGCCAGCAGCCGAGGGAGGGGGGGCTACAATGAGCAGTTCTTC
>few|TRBJ1-2|-|TRBV6-6
CASSYSGDAQGGYTF
TGTGCCAGCAGTTACTCCGGGGACGCCCAGGGCGGCTACACCTTC
>-|TRBJ1-1|-|TRBV10-3
CAISREGLSAEAFF
TGTGCCATCAGTAGGGAGGGATTAAGCGCTGAAGCTTTCTTT
>few|TRBJ2-3|-|TRBV6-1
CASIGLSTDTQYF
TGTGCCAGCATCGGACTTAGCACAGATACGCAGTATTTT
>many|TRBJ1-1|-|TRBV20-1
CSARGTDMNTEAFF
TGCAGTGCTAGAGGAACAGACATGAACACTGAAGCTTTCTTT
>few|TRBJ1-1|TRBD1|TRBV19
CASSMKVWTGPNTEAFF
TGTGCCAGTAGTATGAAGGTATGGACAGGGCCCAACACTGAAGCTTTCTTT
>many|TRBJ1-1|TRBD1|TRBV6-1
CASRSGTGVTEAFF
TGTGCCAGCAGATCCGGGACAGGGGTCACTGAAGCTTTCTTT
>many|TRBJ2-5|-|TRBV20-1
CSARDRSARETQYF
TGCAGTGCTAGAGATCGGTCAGCAAGGGAGACCCAGTACTTC
>few|TRBJ1-4|-|TRBV19
CASSPERAVVEKLFF
TGTGCCAGTAGCCCAGAGAGGGCGGTAGTCGAAAAACTGTTTTTT